Following are 30 T cell receptor beta chains from one sample sequenced in a study of CDR3 diversity in severe acne. MiXCR was run by TCRdb on the PCR reads, yielding one entry per CDR3 protein. The table lists more than 70,000 distinct CDR3 sequences, about 50% of them singletons. Sequencing was performed on blood. Receptors originate from a male donor in good health, serving as a control.

The sample holds many counts of this clonotype. V is TRBV10-3 and J is TRBJ2-5; D might be TRBD2 (5 bases). This CDR3 has 12 residues. Germline V lookup: CDR1 ENHRY, CDR2 SYGVKD. Trimming cost V 2 bases and J 5 bases, with 6 bases left between them. The chain's CDR3 is CAISETGETQYF. DNA of the CDR3: TGTGCCATCAGTGAGACGGGGGAGACCCAGTACTTC.

This clonotype came up many times. The chain carries TRBV5-6 and TRBJ2-7; TRBD2 might be the D (7 bases). Per the germline V gene, CDR1 is SGHDT and CDR2 is YYEEEE. CDR3 length: 15 amino acids. Trimming removed 3 bases from V and 2 bases from J, with 15 bases in between. CDR3 coding DNA: TGTGCCAGCAGCTGGGGCCGGGGGGCCCCCTACGAGCAGTACTTC. This sequence encodes CASSWGRGAPYEQYF.

This clonotype was counted many times. DNA for the CDR3: TGTGCCAGCAGTTCCGGGACAGTCCCTTATGGCTACACCTTC. This sequence encodes CASSSGTVPYGYTF. The chain recombines TRBV28 with TRBJ1-2; 7 nucleotides agree with TRBD1. V lost 4 bases and J lost 5; bases outside the gene matches: 7. The germline V gene has CDR1 MDHEN and CDR2 SYDVKM. The CDR3 loop spans 14 amino acids.

This chain joins TRBV3-1 and TRBJ1-1; no firm D call. CDR3 size: 13 residues. Germline V lookup: CDR1 LGHDT, CDR2 YNNKEL (reference sequence). V lost 1 base, J lost 4 bases, and 7 bases lay in between. CDR3: CASSQVRGTEAFF. In nucleotides, the CDR3 is TGTGCCAGCAGCCAAGTTCGGGGCACTGAAGCTTTCTTT.

In this sample, this clonotype is medium-sized (0.01 to 0.1%). The chain is built from TRBV20-1 and TRBJ2-2; 10 bases agree with TRBD2. The CDR3 totals 15 residues. CDR1 and CDR2 (germline): DFQATT, SNEGSKA (reference sequence). Germline trimming cut 0 bases from V and 5 bases from J; bases unmatched to any gene: 3. DNA for the CDR3: TGCAGTGCTAGAGATAAGCGGGGGGGGACCGGGGAGCTGTTTTTT. Amino acids: CSARDKRGGTGELFF.

To note about this clonotype: Germline and junction disagree at one end, which may indicate a read error. This rearrangement joins TRBV20-1 to TRBJ1-6; a weak D match, TRBD1 (6 bases). The CDR3 extends over 14 amino acids. Germline assignment: CDR1 DFQATT and CDR2 SNEGSKA (reference sequence). The CDR3 spells CSARDEGDTSPLHF. The CDR3 DNA sequence: TGCAGTGCTAGAGACGAGGGGGATACTTCACCCCTTCACTTT.

The chain recombines TRBV9 with TRBJ2-5; TRBD2 might be the D (5 bases). This CDR3 has 15 residues. Trimming shortened V by 5 bases and J by 2 bases, and 16 bases separated the two germline ends. Germline values: CDR1 SGDLS, CDR2 YYNGEE. The CDR3 coding sequence is TGTGCCAGCAGTTTGTATGTGTCGGGACAAGAGACCCAGTACTTC. This translates into CASSLYVSGQETQYF.

This clonotype occurred many times. The rearrangement uses TRBV5-1 and TRBJ2-1, with D unclear. Germline values: CDR1 SGHRS, CDR2 YFSETQ. CDR3 length equals 16 residues. V lost 0 bases, J lost 0 bases, and 10 bases lay in between. The CDR3 region is CASSLGLYSSYNEQFF. The DNA of the CDR3 is TGCGCCAGCAGCTTGGGGCTCTATAGCTCCTACAATGAGCAGTTCTTC.

The genes are TRBV7-6 and TRBJ1-5; 7 nucleotides line up with TRBD1. V shed 4 bases and J 10 bases; nucleotides not matched to a gene: 10. CDR3 size: 14 residues. Germline CDR1 SGHVS, CDR2 FNYEAQ. CDR3 loop: CASSSGTEGGPQHF. The DNA for the CDR3 is TGTGCCAGCAGCTCAGGGACAGAGGGAGGACCCCAGCATTTT.

The chain links TRBV9 to TRBJ1-4; the match to TRBD1 covers 8 bases. The length of the CDR3 is 15 residues. The trim removed 6 bases at V and 3 bases at J, leaving 7 bases unmatched. Germline V gene data show CDR1 as SGDLS and CDR2 as YYNGEE. As DNA, the CDR3 is TGTGCCAGCAACGTGACAGGGGTGCCTAATGAAAAACTGTTTTTT. The encoded protein is CASNVTGVPNEKLFF.

This clonotype was seen only a few times. The genes are TRBV7-3 and TRBJ1-2; 7 bases align to TRBD1. The germline V gene encodes CDR1 SGHTA and CDR2 FQGTGA. V gave up 0 bases and J gave up 7 bases; unmatched junction bases: 2. CDR3 length equals 13 residues. The CDR3 loop reads CASSLTAGGGYTF. The CDR3 coding sequence is TGTGCCAGCAGCTTAACGGCAGGGGGTGGCTACACCTTC.

Here the CDR3 reads CASSDSGTGDEKLFF. The CDR3 nucleotides are TGTGCCAGCAGTGACTCCGGGACAGGGGATGAAAAACTGTTTTTT. The chain recombines TRBV6-4 with TRBJ1-4, with 10 bases matching TRBD1. The V gene end was trimmed by 0 bases and the J gene end by 6 bases; junction bases not matched to a gene: 1. CDR1 is MRHNA and CDR2 is SNTAGT in the germline V gene. The CDR3 runs to 15 residues.

This clonotype was detected once. The chain links TRBV6-2 or TRBV6-3 to TRBJ2-2, with D hard to call. Germline loops: CDR1 MNHEY, CDR2 SVGEGT. Trimming left V 4 bases short and J 1 base short, with 7 bases between. CDR3 length: 14 residues. The CDR3 coding sequence is TGTGCCAGCAGTTCAACAGAGAACACCGGGGAGCTGTTTTTT. It is translated as CASSSTENTGELFF.

V and J are TRBV6-1 and TRBJ2-1; 14 nucleotides match TRBD2. Germline trimming cut 1 base from V and 4 bases from J; bases unmatched to any gene: 0. From germline, CDR1 is MNHNS and CDR2 SASEGT. This CDR3 is built from 16 residues. The CDR3 region is CASSEGTSGRYNEQFF. In DNA, the CDR3 is TGTGCCAGCAGTGAAGGGACTAGCGGGAGGTACAATGAGCAGTTCTTC.

This clonotype was seen only a few times. The chain couples TRBV20-1 to TRBJ2-7; no reliable D call. The CDR3 extends over 13 amino acids. Deletions cut 5 bases from V and 2 bases from J, with 13 bases between. Germline values: CDR1 DFQATT, CDR2 SNEGSKA (reference sequence). The DNA of the CDR3 is TGCAGTGCTCCTCCCCTGGATGCCTACGAGCAGTACTTC. Translating it yields CSAPPLDAYEQYF.

This chain links TRBV3-1 with TRBJ2-5; 11 nucleotides line up with TRBD2. V trimming: 6 bases; J trimming: 5 bases; junction bases outside the gene matches: 8. This CDR3 has 15 residues. Germline V lookup: CDR1 LGHDT, CDR2 YNNKEL (reference sequence). The CDR3 spells CASRGSGRGEETQYF. The CDR3 coding sequence is TGTGCCAGCAGGGGTAGCGGGAGGGGAGAGGAGACCCAGTACTTC.

The chain combines TRBV6-5 with TRBJ2-6; the D is unclear. V was cut by 6 bases and J by 0 bases, with 15 bases left in between. CDR3 length: 17 amino acids. Germline CDR1 is MNHEY and CDR2 is SVGAGI. As DNA, the CDR3 is TGTGCCAGCAGAGACACAGCGATTTACTCTGGGGCCAACGTCCTGACTTTC. Translated, it gives CASRDTAIYSGANVLTF.

The sample holds a few counts of this clonotype. The junction departs from germline at one end; a sequencing error may be responsible. The chain joins TRBV5-1 to TRBJ1-1; D remains unclear. The V gene's germline CDR1 is SGHRS and CDR2 YFSETQ. The CDR3 contains 15 residues. The CDR3 loop reads CASSLAVGEGTEAFF. CDR3 DNA: TGTGCCAGCAGCTTGGCCGTTGGGGAGGGCACTGAAGCTTTCTTT.

The V and J genes are TRBV11-2 and TRBJ1-3, with D possibly being TRBD1 (6 bases). CDR3 length: 16 amino acids. V gave up 5 bases and J gave up 8 bases, with 22 bases separating them. Germline CDR1 SGHAT, CDR2 FQNNGV. For the CDR3, the DNA is TGTGCCAGCAGCCCTCAAGGGGGTAACTATGGCTACACCATATATTTT. It codes for CASSPQGGNYGYTIYF.

This clonotype has a count of ten or more. J is TRBJ1-4 and V is TRBV28; 7 positions agree with TRBD1. CDR3 size: 15 residues. The V gene's germline CDR1 is MDHEN and CDR2 SYDVKM. The V gene end was trimmed by 5 bases and the J gene end by 4 bases; junction bases not matched to a gene: 7. The DNA of the CDR3 is TGTGCCAGCAGTGCTCAGGGGGAGGTTAATGAAAAACTGTTTTTT. It encodes CASSAQGEVNEKLFF.

By share, this clonotype ranks as medium-sized. The chain has TRBV29-1 and TRBJ1-2, with unresolved D. The length of the CDR3 is 12 residues. V lost 1 base to trimming and J lost 4 bases, with 7 bases between them. Germline CDR1 is SQVTM and CDR2 is ANQGSEA. The CDR3 nucleotides read TGCAGCGTTGAAGGGCAGCCCTATGGCTACACCTTC. Residues: CSVEGQPYGYTF.

This clonotype has ten or more counts. The chain is built from TRBV7-9 and TRBJ1-4; 7 bases match TRBD1. The CDR3 has 14 amino acids. J gave up 5 bases and V 6 bases, and 6 bases lay outside the gene matches. Germline loops: CDR1 SEHNR, CDR2 FQNEAQ (reference sequence). CDR3 protein: CASSLGQANEKLFF. Here the CDR3 DNA reads TGTGCCAGCAGTCTCGGACAGGCGAATGAAAAACTGTTTTTT.

This clonotype showed up many times. The rearrangement joins TRBV7-9 to TRBJ1-1; D ambiguous. The V end lost 2 bases, the J end lost 3 bases, and 10 bases lay between the germline ends. CDR1 SEHNR and CDR2 FQNEAQ come from the germline V gene (reference sequence). The CDR3 extends over 14 amino acids. CDR3 DNA sequence: TGTGCCAGCAGCTTACATGGCACGTACACTGAAGCTTTCTTT. As protein: CASSLHGTYTEAFF.

Only a few counts were recorded for this clonotype. The V call is TRBV20-1, the J call TRBJ2-7; 9 nucleotides align to TRBD1. This CDR3 comprises 16 residues. CDR1 and CDR2 from the germline V gene are DFQATT and SNEGSKA (reference sequence). V lost 3 bases and J lost 4; bases outside the gene matches: 13. CDR3 coding DNA: TGCAGTGCTAGCGGTACACCGGGACAGGGCGTTTACGAGCAGTACTTC. Amino acid sequence: CSASGTPGQGVYEQYF.

The chain uses TRBV28 and TRBJ2-7; D might be TRBD1 or TRBD2, each matching 5 bases. From germline, CDR1 is MDHEN and CDR2 SYDVKM. V lost 3 bases to trimming and J lost 7 bases, with 13 bases between them. The CDR3 extends over 13 amino acids. The CDR3 nucleotides are TGTGCCAGCAGTTTTCGGGGCCCTCGGGAGCAGTACTTC. Amino acid sequence: CASSFRGPREQYF.

The CDR3 is CASSSASRGTEAFF. In nucleotides, the CDR3 is TGTGCCAGCAGCTCAGCGTCCCGAGGCACTGAAGCTTTCTTT. V usage is TRBV7-8 and J usage is TRBJ1-1; D gene ambiguous. This CDR3 spans 14 amino acids. CDR1 and CDR2 (germline): SGHVS, FQNEAQ. Trimming removed 4 bases at V and 4 bases at J, with 13 bases between.

This clonotype was seen a few times. The J gene is TRBJ1-1, the V gene TRBV24-1, with D unresolved. The CDR3 is 14 amino acids. The germline V gene encodes CDR1 KGHDR and CDR2 SFDVKD. Trimming took 4 bases from V and 2 from J, leaving 10 bases between them. The DNA for the CDR3 is TGTGCCACCAGTGACCAAAGGATCAACACTGAAGCTTTCTTT. The encoded protein is CATSDQRINTEAFF.

For the CDR3, the DNA is TGTGCCAGCAGCTTGAGGCGGGAGGGAGGTGAGCAGTTCTTC. Translated: CASSLRREGGEQFF. This chain uses TRBV7-9 with TRBJ2-1; 9 bases are shared with TRBD2. Trimming at V came to 3 bases and at J to 9 bases, leaving 6 bases not matched to a gene. Germline CDR1 is SEHNR and CDR2 is FQNEAQ (reference sequence). This CDR3 is built from 14 residues.

The gene calls are TRBV6-1 and TRBJ2-2; tentatively, D is TRBD2 (5 bases). The CDR3 loop spans 14 amino acids. The germline V and J ends were trimmed by 0 bases and 3 bases, with 5 bases remaining between them. Germline loops: CDR1 MNHNS, CDR2 SASEGT. CDR3 residues: CASSEAGDTGELFF. DNA for the CDR3: TGTGCCAGCAGTGAAGCGGGAGACACCGGGGAGCTGTTTTTT.

A word on this clonotype: This may be a read error, as it is one base from a much larger clone. The chain recombines TRBV5-1 with TRBJ2-2; TRBD2 agrees at 11 bases. This CDR3 comprises 17 residues. In germline, CDR1 is SGHRS, CDR2 YFSETQ. The CDR3 protein is CASSLTSGGVGTRELFF. DNA of the CDR3: TGCGCCAGCAGCTTGACTAGCGGGGGAGTCGGCACCCGGGAGCTGTTTTTT.